This TCR beta chain derives from a study of identical twins. Study-wide results and limits: Where beta out-of-frame sequences were concerned, excess twin sharing was weaker. For out-of-frame alpha sequences shared by twins, low generation probability was in excess.

The CDR3 sequence is 17 residues long. CDR1 is SGHTA and CDR2 is FQGNSA in the germline V gene. Trimming stripped 2 bases from V and 2 bases from J, with 16 bases between. A universal primer site was created by template switching, with the cDNA bearing unique molecular identifiers. MiXCR, run by TCRdb on the 5' RACE reads, gives a single entry per CDR3 protein. Among approximately 1.8 million distinct CDR3 sequences listed, roughly a third were seen once. A remark on this clonotype: Antigen: not known.

The sequence was obtained from a newborn girl in good health. V usage is TRBV7-2 and J usage is TRBJ2-1; weak D call: TRBD2 (6 bases). Source material: cord blood. For the CDR3, the DNA is TGTGCCAGCAGCTTATGGAGGGGCGATTACCCCTACAATGAGCAGTTCTTC. It encodes CASSLWRGDYPYNEQFF.